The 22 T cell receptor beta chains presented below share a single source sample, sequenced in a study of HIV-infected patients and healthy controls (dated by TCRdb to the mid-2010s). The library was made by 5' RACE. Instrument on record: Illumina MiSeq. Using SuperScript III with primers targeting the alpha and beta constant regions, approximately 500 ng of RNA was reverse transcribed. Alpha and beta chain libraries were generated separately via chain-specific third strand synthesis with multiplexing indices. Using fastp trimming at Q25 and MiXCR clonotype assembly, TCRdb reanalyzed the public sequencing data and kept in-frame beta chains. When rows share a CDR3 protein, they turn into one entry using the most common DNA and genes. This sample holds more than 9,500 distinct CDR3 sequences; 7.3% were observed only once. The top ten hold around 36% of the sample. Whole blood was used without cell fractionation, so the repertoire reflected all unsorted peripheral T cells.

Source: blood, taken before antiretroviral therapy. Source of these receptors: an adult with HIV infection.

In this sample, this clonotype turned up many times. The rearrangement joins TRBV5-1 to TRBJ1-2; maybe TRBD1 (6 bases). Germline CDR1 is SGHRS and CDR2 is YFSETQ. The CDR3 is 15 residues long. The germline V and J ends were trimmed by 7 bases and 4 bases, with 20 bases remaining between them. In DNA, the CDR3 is TGCGCCAGCCACTTACCCGGGGGCCGGACCTATGGCTACACCTTC. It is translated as CASHLPGGRTYGYTF.

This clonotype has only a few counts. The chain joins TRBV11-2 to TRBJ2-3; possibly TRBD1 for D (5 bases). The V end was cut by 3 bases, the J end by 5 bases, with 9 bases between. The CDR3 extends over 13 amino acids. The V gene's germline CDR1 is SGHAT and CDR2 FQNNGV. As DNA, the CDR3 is TGTGCCAGCAGCTTTGAAAGGGGAGATACGCAGTATTTT. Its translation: CASSFERGDTQYF.

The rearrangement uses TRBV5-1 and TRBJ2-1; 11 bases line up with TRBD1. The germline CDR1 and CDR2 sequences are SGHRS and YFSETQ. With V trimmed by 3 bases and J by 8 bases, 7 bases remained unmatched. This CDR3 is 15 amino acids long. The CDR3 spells CASSWGDRGYDEQFF. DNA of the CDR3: TGCGCCAGCAGCTGGGGGGACAGGGGGTACGATGAGCAGTTCTTC.

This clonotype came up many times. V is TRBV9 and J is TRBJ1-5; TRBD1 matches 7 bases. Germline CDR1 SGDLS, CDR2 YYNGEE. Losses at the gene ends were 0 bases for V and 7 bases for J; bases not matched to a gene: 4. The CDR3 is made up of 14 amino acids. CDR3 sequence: CASSVGQGGQPQHF. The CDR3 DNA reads TGTGCCAGCAGCGTAGGGCAGGGGGGACAGCCCCAGCATTTT.

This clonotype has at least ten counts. The CDR3 here is CASSSPPLSGTQYF. DNA for the CDR3: TGTGCCAGCAGTTCTCCTCCCCTGTCGGGTACGCAGTATTTT. The chain links TRBV28 to TRBJ2-3; no definite D call. CDR1 is MDHEN, CDR2 SYDVKM, per germline. The CDR3 consists of 14 residues. V was cut by 4 bases and J by 8 bases, with 16 bases left in between.

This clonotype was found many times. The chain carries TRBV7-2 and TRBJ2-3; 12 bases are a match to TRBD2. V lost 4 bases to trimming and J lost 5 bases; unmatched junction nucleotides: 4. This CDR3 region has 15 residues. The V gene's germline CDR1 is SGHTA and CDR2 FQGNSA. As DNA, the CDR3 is TGTGCCAGCAGCTCTAGCGGGGGGGCCGGAGATACGCAGTATTTT. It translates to CASSSSGGAGDTQYF.

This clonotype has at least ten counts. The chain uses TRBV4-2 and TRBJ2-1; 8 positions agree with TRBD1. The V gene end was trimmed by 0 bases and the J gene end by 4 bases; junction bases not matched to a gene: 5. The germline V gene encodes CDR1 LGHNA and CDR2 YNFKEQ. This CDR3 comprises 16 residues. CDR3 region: CASSQESRGLYNEQFF. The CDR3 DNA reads TGTGCCAGCAGCCAAGAAAGCAGGGGGCTTTACAATGAGCAGTTCTTC.

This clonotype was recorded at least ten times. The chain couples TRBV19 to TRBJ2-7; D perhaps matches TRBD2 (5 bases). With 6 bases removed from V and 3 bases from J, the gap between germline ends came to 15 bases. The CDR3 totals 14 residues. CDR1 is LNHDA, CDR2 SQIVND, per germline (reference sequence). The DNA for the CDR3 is TGTGCCAGTAGCTCTCTTGGAGGACGCTACGAGCAGTACTTC. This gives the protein CASSSLGGRYEQYF. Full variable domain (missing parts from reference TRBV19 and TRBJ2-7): DGGITQSPKYLFRKEGQNVTLSCEQNLNHDAMYWYRQDPGQGLRLIYYSQIVNDFQKGDIAEGYSVSREKKESFPLTVTSAQKNPTAFYLCASSSLGGRYEQYFGPGTRLTVT.

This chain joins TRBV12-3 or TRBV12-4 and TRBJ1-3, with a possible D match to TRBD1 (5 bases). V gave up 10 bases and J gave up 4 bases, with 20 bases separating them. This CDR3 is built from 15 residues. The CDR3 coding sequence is TGTGCCACCCTGGGGAGGGGCGCATCGGGAAACACCATATATTTT. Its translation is CATLGRGASGNTIYF.

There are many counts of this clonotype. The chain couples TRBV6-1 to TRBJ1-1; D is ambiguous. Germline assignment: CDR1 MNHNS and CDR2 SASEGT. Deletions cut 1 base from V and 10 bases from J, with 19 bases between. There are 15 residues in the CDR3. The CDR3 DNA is TGTGCCAGCAGTGAAGGGTCGTTTGATACAGTTCGAGCTTTCTTT. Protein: CASSEGSFDTVRAFF.

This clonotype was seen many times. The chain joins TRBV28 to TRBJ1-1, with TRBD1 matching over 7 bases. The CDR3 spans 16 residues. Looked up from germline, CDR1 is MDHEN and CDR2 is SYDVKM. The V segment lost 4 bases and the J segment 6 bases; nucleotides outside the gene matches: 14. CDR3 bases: TGTGCCAGCAGTTCCCACTTAACAGGGGCTCGCTCTGAAGCTTTCTTT. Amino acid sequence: CASSSHLTGARSEAFF.

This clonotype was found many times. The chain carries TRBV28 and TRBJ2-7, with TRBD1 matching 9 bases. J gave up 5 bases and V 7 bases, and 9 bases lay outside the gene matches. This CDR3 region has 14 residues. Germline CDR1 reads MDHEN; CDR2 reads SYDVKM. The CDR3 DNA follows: TGTGCCAGCACAGAGACAGGGGGGGTCAACGAGCAGTACTTC. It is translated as CASTETGGVNEQYF.

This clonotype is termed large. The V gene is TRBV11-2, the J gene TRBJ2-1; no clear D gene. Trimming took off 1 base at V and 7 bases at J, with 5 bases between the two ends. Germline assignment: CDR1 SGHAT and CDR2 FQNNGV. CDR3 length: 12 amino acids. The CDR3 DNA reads TGTGCCAGCAGCTTAGGAAATAATGAGCAGTTCTTC. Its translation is CASSLGNNEQFF.

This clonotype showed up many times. The CDR3 sequence: CASSTEGNEKLFF. The CDR3 nucleotides read TGTGCCAGCAGCACGGAGGGTAATGAAAAACTGTTTTTT. This chain connects TRBV12-3 or TRBV12-4 to TRBJ1-4; D is undetermined. CDR3 size: 13 residues. Trimming removed 6 bases at V and 4 bases at J, with 9 bases between.

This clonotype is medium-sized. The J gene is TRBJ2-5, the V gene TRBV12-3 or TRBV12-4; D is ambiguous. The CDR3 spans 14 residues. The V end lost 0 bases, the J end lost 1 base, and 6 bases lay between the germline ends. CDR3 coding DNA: TGTGCCAGCAGTTTAGCAGACGGCCAAGAGACCCAGTACTTC. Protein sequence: CASSLADGQETQYF.

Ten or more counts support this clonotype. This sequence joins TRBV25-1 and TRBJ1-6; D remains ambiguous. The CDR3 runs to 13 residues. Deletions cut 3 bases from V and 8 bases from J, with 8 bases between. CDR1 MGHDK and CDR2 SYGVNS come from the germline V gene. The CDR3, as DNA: TGTGCCAGCAGTGAGCGGCAGTATTCACCCCTCCACTTT. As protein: CASSERQYSPLHF.

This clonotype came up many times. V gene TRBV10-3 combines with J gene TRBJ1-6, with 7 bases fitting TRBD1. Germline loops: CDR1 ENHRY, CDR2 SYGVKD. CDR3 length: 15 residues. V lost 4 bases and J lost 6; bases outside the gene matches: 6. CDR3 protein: CAISVQGEGNSPLHF. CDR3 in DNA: TGTGCCATCAGTGTGCAGGGGGAAGGTAATTCACCCCTCCACTTT.

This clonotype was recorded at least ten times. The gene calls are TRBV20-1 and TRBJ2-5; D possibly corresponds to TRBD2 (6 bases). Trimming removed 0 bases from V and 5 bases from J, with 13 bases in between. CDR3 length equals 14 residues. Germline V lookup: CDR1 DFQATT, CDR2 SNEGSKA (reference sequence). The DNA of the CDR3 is TGCAGTGCTAGAGAAGGCCGGGGGTGGGAGACCCAGTACTTC. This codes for CSAREGRGWETQYF.

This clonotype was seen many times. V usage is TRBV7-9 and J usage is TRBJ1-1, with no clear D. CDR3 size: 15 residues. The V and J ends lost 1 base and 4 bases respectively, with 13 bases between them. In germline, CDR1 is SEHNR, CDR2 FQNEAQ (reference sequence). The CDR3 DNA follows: TGTGCCAGCAGCTTAGATGTGGGTATGGGCACTGAAGCTTTCTTT. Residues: CASSLDVGMGTEAFF.

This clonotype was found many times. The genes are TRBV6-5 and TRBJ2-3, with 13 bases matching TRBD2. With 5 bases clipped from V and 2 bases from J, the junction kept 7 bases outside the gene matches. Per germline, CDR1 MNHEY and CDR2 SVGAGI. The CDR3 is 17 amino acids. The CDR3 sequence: CASSVLAGGPVTDTQYF. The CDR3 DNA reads TGTGCCAGCAGTGTACTAGCGGGGGGGCCCGTCACAGATACGCAGTATTTT.

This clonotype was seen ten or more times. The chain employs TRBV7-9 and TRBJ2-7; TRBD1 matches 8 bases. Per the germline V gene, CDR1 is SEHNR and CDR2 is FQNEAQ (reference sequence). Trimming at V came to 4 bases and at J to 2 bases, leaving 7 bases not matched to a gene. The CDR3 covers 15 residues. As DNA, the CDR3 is TGTGCCAGCAGCTCACAGGGGACAGGAGCCTACGAGCAGTACTTC. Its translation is CASSSQGTGAYEQYF.

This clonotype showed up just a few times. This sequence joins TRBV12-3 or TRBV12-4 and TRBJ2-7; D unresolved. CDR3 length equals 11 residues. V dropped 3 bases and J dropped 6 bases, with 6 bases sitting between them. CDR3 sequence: CASSLLTEQYF. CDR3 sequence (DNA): TGTGCCAGCAGTTTGCTCACCGAGCAGTACTTC.